This note documents a single T cell receptor (beta chain) sequence. This entry is derived from a study of blood T cell repertoires in COVID-19. Adults between about 18 and 95 years of age took part from 24 US areas. Allocation to cohorts depended on clinical history reported by the participants. Original handling: The authors estimated nucleated cell counts from reference gene primer amplification. The assay was immunoSEQ multiplex PCR, and TCRdb's table has in-frame clones only and misses some. That table gives V, J and clone size, and the DNA gave D and trimming. Found here are fewer than 200,000 clones, about 86% of them singletons; the top ten hold more than 5.5%. The sequence came from a man in his fifties or sixties who had recovered from COVID-19. The material sequenced was PBMCs or T cells enriched from blood (not recorded which).

DNA for the CDR3: TGTGCCATCAGTGAGCCCGACAGGGCTCGCTATGGCTACACCTTC. This encodes CAISEPDRARYGYTF. J is TRBJ1-2 and V is TRBV10-3; 7 positions match TRBD1. The V segment lost 2 bases and the J segment 4 bases; nucleotides outside the gene matches: 7. Germline V CDR1 and CDR2: ENHRY, SYGVKD. CDR3 length: 15 amino acids.